These 26 T cell receptor beta chains were all obtained from the same sample, sequenced in a study of blood T cell repertoires in COVID-19. Assay: immunoSEQ multiplex PCR; the TCRdb copy retains only in-frame clones and omits some. The table has about 170,000 clones, around 80% seen once; the top ten hold under 20%. Sequenced sample: PBMCs or T cells enriched from blood (not recorded which). These receptors were collected from a woman in her 70s in a cohort exposed to, infected with or recovered from COVID-19 (not recorded which).

V is TRBV11-2 and J is TRBJ2-5; no definite D call. With 0 bases removed from V and 4 bases from J, the gap between germline ends came to 3 bases. The CDR3 runs 12 residues. The V gene's germline CDR1 is SGHAT and CDR2 FQNNGV. As DNA, the CDR3 is TGTGCCAGCAGCTTAGATAGAGAGACCCAGTACTTC. This sequence encodes CASSLDRETQYF.

The rearrangement links TRBV5-1 to TRBJ2-5; possibly TRBD1 for D (6 bases). The germline V gene encodes CDR1 SGHRS and CDR2 YFSETQ. The CDR3 covers 14 residues. The V end lost 4 bases, the J end lost 5 bases, and 15 bases lay between the germline ends. The CDR3 reads CASSAATRGETQYF. CDR3 coding DNA: TGCGCCAGCAGCGCAGCGACCAGGGGCGAGACCCAGTACTTC.

The V and J genes are TRBV7-2 and TRBJ2-7; 7 bases line up with TRBD2. This CDR3 has 16 residues. J lost 3 bases, V lost 1 base, and 9 bases had no gene match. Germline V gene lookup returns CDR1 SGHTA and CDR2 FQGNSA. The CDR3, as DNA: TGTGCCAGCAGCTTAGTGGCAGGCGGGAGAGGCTACGAGCAGTACTTC. This gives the protein CASSLVAGGRGYEQYF.

This clone was seen more than once but under ten times. CDR3 in amino acids: CASSSRTGANYGYTF. CDR3 in DNA: TGTGCCAGCAGCTCCCGGACAGGGGCTAACTATGGCTACACCTTC. The rearrangement uses TRBV7-6 and TRBJ1-2; 9 positions match TRBD1. The CDR3 runs to 15 residues. Trimming at V came to 4 bases and at J to 0 bases, leaving 3 bases not matched to a gene. Germline V gene sequence: CDR1 SGHVS, CDR2 FNYEAQ.

The chain links TRBV11-1 to TRBJ2-3, with D perhaps matching TRBD1 (5 bases). CDR1 and CDR2 (germline): SGHAT, FQDESV (reference sequence). The ends were cut back, 3 bases at V and 1 base at J, with 5 bases in the middle. This CDR3 spans 13 amino acids. DNA of the CDR3: TGTGCCAGCAGCTTGACAGGCACAGATACGCAGTATTTT. It translates to CASSLTGTDTQYF.

This clone was counted only a few times. The chain carries TRBV6-5 and TRBJ2-7, with 7 bases aligning to TRBD2. The CDR3 runs 16 residues. CDR1 is MNHEY and CDR2 is SVGAGI in the germline V gene. V shed 0 bases and J 2 bases; nucleotides not matched to a gene: 7. CDR3 amino acids: CASSYSRSSGTYEQYF. In nucleotides, the CDR3 is TGTGCCAGCAGTTACTCGAGATCTAGCGGCACCTACGAGCAGTACTTC.

This chain uses TRBV5-6 with TRBJ2-1; 8 bases fit TRBD1. The junction had 5 bases not matched to a gene; V was cut back by 0 bases and J by 6 bases. The CDR3 extends over 15 amino acids. CDR1 SGHDT and CDR2 YYEEEE come from the germline V gene. This CDR3 reads CASSLDRGVSNEQFF. The CDR3 DNA reads TGTGCCAGCAGCTTGGACAGGGGGGTGTCCAATGAGCAGTTCTTC.

CDR3 DNA sequence: TGTGCCAGCAGTAACCGGGACAGGGGTGTCCACGAGCAGTACTTC. Its translation is CASSNRDRGVHEQYF. This rearrangement joins TRBV6-5 to TRBJ2-7; 10 nucleotides agree with TRBD1. CDR1 and CDR2 (germline): MNHEY, SVGAGI. Unmatched junction bases numbered 9, after V lost 5 bases and J lost 5 bases. The length of the CDR3 is 15 residues.

The V and J genes are TRBV15 and TRBJ1-3; possibly TRBD1 for D (6 bases). Trimming shortened V by 4 bases and J by 1 base, and 8 bases separated the two germline ends. CDR3 size: 14 residues. CDR1 LNHNV and CDR2 YYDKDF come from the germline V gene (reference sequence). The CDR3 region is CATSNRGSGNTIYF. CDR3 sequence (DNA): TGTGCCACCAGCAATAGGGGGTCTGGAAACACCATATATTTT. Looking up the rest from reference TRBV15 and TRBJ1-3 gives the full variable domain: DAMVIQNPRYQVTQFGKPVTLSCSQTLNHNVMYWYQQKSSQAPKLLFHYYDKDFNNEADTPDNFQSRRPNTSFCFLDIRSPGLGDTAMYLCATSNRGSGNTIYFGEGSWLTVV.

This chain uses TRBV18 with TRBJ2-7, with 7 bases identical to TRBD1. CDR1 is KGHSH, CDR2 LQKENI, per germline. With 2 bases clipped from V and 2 bases from J, the junction kept 6 bases outside the gene matches. The CDR3 spans 15 residues. Here the CDR3 DNA reads TGTGCCAGCTCACCAGGACCCCAGGGGGCCTACGAGCAGTACTTC. Protein sequence: CASSPGPQGAYEQYF.

This clone appeared a single time. The genes are TRBV11-2 and TRBJ2-1; 11 bases are a match to TRBD2. CDR1 is SGHAT, CDR2 FQNNGV, per germline. Unmatched junction bases numbered 8, after V lost 3 bases and J lost 7 bases. The CDR3 is made up of 16 amino acids. This CDR3 reads CASSFHQGLAENEQFF. The CDR3 DNA follows: TGTGCCAGCAGCTTTCATCAGGGACTAGCGGAGAATGAGCAGTTCTTC.

This clone was seen once. The chain combines TRBV12-3 or TRBV12-4 with TRBJ1-4, with 7 bases fitting TRBD1. V lost 6 bases to trimming and J lost 5 bases; unmatched junction nucleotides: 3. The CDR3 loop spans 13 amino acids. The DNA of the CDR3 is TGTGCCAGCAGGACGACAGGGAATGAAAAACTGTTTTTT. Its protein product is CASRTTGNEKLFF.

The table lists this clone with a few counts. The V call is TRBV4-2, the J call TRBJ2-1, with D unresolved. The CDR3 runs to 13 residues. The germline CDR1 and CDR2 sequences are LGHNA and YNFKEQ. Trimming removed 1 base from V and 5 bases from J, with 6 bases in between. The CDR3 bases are TGTGCCAGCAGCCAAGTGGTAGACAATGAGCAGTTCTTC. Protein: CASSQVVDNEQFF.

This chain uses TRBV27 with TRBJ2-1, with 7 bases fitting TRBD1. This CDR3 is built from 13 residues. The V and J ends lost 7 bases and 7 bases, in that order; junction bases with no gene match: 7. Germline V gene lookup returns CDR1 MNHEY and CDR2 SMNVEV (reference sequence). The CDR3 sequence: CASTYQQGNEQFF. CDR3 DNA: TGTGCCAGCACCTATCAACAGGGGAATGAGCAGTTCTTC.

This chain uses TRBV19 with TRBJ2-1; 9 nucleotides line up with TRBD1. The CDR3 is 16 residues long. J was trimmed by 7 bases and V by 5 bases; bases with no gene match: 12. Germline V gene sequence: CDR1 LNHDA, CDR2 SQIVND (reference sequence). This chain's CDR3 is CASSSLGGTGMNEQFF. As DNA, the CDR3 is TGTGCCAGTAGTTCCCTGGGGGGGACAGGGATGAATGAGCAGTTCTTC. Based on the CDR3 plus reference TRBV19 and TRBJ2-1, the full variable domain is DGGITQSPKYLFRKEGQNVTLSCEQNLNHDAMYWYRQDPGQGLRLIYYSQIVNDFQKGDIAEGYSVSREKKESFPLTVTSAQKNPTAFYLCASSSLGGTGMNEQFFGPGTRLTVL.

The CDR3 bases are TGTGCCAGCAGTTCCGGACAGATCAATCAGCCCCAGCATTTT. It is translated as CASSSGQINQPQHF. The rearrangement uses TRBV6-2 or TRBV6-3 and TRBJ1-5; possibly TRBD1 for D (6 bases). The V gene lost 4 bases and the J gene lost 3 bases, with 10 bases spanning the gap. This CDR3 spans 14 amino acids. Germline-derived CDR1 and CDR2 are MNHEY and SVGEGT.

V and J are TRBV28 and TRBJ1-5; no clear D gene. The CDR3 has 18 amino acids. Germline V gene data show CDR1 as MDHEN and CDR2 as SYDVKM. The V end lost 6 bases, the J end lost 6 bases, and 27 bases lay between the germline ends. CDR3 sequence: CASSPGGRGPFGSQPQHF. The DNA of the CDR3 is TGTGCCAGCAGCCCGGGAGGGCGAGGTCCCTTCGGCAGTCAGCCCCAGCATTTT.

The chain uses TRBV7-9 and TRBJ2-3; 9 bases map to TRBD2. This CDR3 has 16 residues. Per germline, CDR1 SEHNR and CDR2 FQNEAQ (reference sequence). The ends lost 5 bases at V and 0 bases at J; junction bases unmatched: 6. In nucleotides, the CDR3 is TGTGCCAGCAGCGCCCGCCTAGCGGGAAGCACAGATACGCAGTATTTT. Its protein is CASSARLAGSTDTQYF. Variable domain in full (rest from reference TRBV7-9 and TRBJ2-3): DTGVSQNPRHKITKRGQNVTFRCDPISEHNRLYWYRQTLGQGPEFLTYFQNEAQLEKSRLLSDRFSAERPKGSFSTLEIQRTEQGDSAMYLCASSARLAGSTDTQYFGPGTRLTVL.

The gene calls are TRBV7-3 and TRBJ2-7; 7 bases align to TRBD2. Germline V lookup: CDR1 SGHTA, CDR2 FQGTGA. This CDR3 is built from 13 residues. The trim removed 3 bases at V and 4 bases at J, leaving 3 bases unmatched. Here the CDR3 DNA reads TGTGCCAGCAGCTTTGGGAGGGCTTACGAGCAGTACTTC. Its translation is CASSFGRAYEQYF.

This clone was detected once. V gene TRBV28 combines with J gene TRBJ2-5; TRBD1 matches at 8 bases. The CDR3 extends over 15 amino acids. The germline gives CDR1 MDHEN, CDR2 SYDVKM. V shed 6 bases, J shed 4 bases, and the junction held 10 bases outside the gene matches. The CDR3 DNA reads as TGTGCCAGCAGCCGACAGGGGTATCGCGGAGAGACCCAGTACTTC. Translation: CASSRQGYRGETQYF.

The chain couples TRBV19 to TRBJ2-6, with a weak D call TRBD1 (6 bases). V lost 6 bases and J lost 0, with 15 bases in between. Germline V gene data show CDR1 as LNHDA and CDR2 as SQIVND (reference sequence). This CDR3 has 17 amino acids. The CDR3 loop is CASRPQGPDSGANVLTF. The CDR3 nucleotides are TGTGCCAGTAGGCCCCAGGGGCCGGACTCTGGGGCCAACGTCCTGACTTTC.

This chain joins TRBV5-5 and TRBJ1-4, with no clear D. V shed 4 bases and J shed 8 bases, with 18 bases lying between them. The CDR3 covers 15 residues. Germline-derived CDR1 and CDR2 are SGHKS and YYEKEE (reference sequence). This chain's CDR3 is CASSTGSGFREKLFF. Written as DNA, the CDR3 is TGTGCCAGCAGCACTGGTTCGGGGTTTAGAGAAAAACTGTTTTTT.

This rearrangement joins TRBV2 to TRBJ2-7, with a possible D match to TRBD1 (6 bases). Trimming took 2 bases from V and 4 from J, leaving 12 bases between them. CDR3 length: 14 residues. Germline V CDR1 and CDR2: SNHLY, FYNNEI. Written as DNA, the CDR3 is TGTGCCAGCAGTGAAATGGGGGCCGGGTACGAGCAGTACTTC. Its translation is CASSEMGAGYEQYF.

V and J are TRBV7-3 and TRBJ1-2, with D unresolved. This CDR3 has 14 residues. V lost 5 bases to trimming and J lost 2 bases, with 12 bases between them. Germline V gives CDR1 SGHTA, CDR2 FQGTGA. CDR3 sequence reads: CASSPTPGNYGYTF. CDR3 in DNA: TGTGCCAGCAGCCCAACCCCGGGGAACTATGGCTACACCTTC.

This clone has a single count. This chain joins TRBV20-1 and TRBJ2-5; the D is unclear. From germline, CDR1 is DFQATT and CDR2 SNEGSKA (reference sequence). This CDR3 has 11 residues. V lost 1 base and J lost 4, with 4 bases in between. The CDR3 bases are TGCAGTGCTAGAGTGCGAGAGACCCAGTACTTC. Its protein is CSARVRETQYF.

The V and J genes are TRBV7-2 and TRBJ1-2; 10 bases are shared with TRBD1. This CDR3 region has 15 residues. Germline V gene sequence: CDR1 SGHTA, CDR2 FQGNSA. The V gene end was trimmed by 5 bases and the J gene end by 6 bases; junction bases not matched to a gene: 9. In DNA, the CDR3 is TGTGCCAGCAGCACGACAGGGGGCGGGTTCGATGGCTACACCTTC. Amino acids: CASSTTGGGFDGYTF.